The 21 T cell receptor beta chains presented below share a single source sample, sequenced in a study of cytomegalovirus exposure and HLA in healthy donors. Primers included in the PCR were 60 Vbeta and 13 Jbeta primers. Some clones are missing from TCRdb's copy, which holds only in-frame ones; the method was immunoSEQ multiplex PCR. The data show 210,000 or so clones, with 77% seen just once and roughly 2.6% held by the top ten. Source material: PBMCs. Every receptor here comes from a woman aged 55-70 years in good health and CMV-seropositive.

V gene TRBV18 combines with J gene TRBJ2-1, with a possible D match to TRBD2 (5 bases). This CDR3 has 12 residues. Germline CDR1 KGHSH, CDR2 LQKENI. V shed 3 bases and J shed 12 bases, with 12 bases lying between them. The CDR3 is CASSPSSGVQFF. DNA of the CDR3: TGTGCCAGCTCACCGTCCAGCGGTGTGCAGTTCTTC.

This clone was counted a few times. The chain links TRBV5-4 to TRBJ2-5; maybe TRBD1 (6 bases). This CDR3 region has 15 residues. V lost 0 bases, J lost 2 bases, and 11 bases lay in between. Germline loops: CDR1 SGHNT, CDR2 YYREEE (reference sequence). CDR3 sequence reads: CASSLATGLQETQYF. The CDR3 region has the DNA TGTGCCAGCAGCTTGGCTACAGGGTTACAAGAGACCCAGTACTTC.

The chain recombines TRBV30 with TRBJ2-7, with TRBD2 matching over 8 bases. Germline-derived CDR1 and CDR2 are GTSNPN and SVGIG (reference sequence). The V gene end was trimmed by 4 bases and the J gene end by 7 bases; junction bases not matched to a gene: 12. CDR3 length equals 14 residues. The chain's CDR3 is CAWIGLSPGGEQYF. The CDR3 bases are TGTGCCTGGATCGGACTTTCCCCGGGGGGGGAGCAGTACTTC. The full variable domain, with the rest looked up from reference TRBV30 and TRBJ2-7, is SQTIHQWPATLVQPVGSPLSLECTVEGTSNPNLYWYRQAAGRGLQLLFYSVGIGQISSEVPQNLSASRPQDRQFILSSKKLLLSDSGFYLCAWIGLSPGGEQYFGPGTRLTVT.

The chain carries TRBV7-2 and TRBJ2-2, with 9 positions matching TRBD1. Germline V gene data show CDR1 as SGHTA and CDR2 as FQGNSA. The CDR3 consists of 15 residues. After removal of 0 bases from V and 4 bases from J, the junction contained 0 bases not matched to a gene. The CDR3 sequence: CASSLAGQGTGELFF. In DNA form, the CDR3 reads TGTGCCAGCAGCTTAGCGGGACAGGGCACCGGGGAGCTGTTTTTT. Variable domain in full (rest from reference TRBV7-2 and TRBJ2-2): GAGVSQSPSNKVTEKGKDVELRCDPISGHTALYWYRQSLGQGLEFLIYFQGNSAPDKSGLPSDRFSAERTGGSVSTLTIQRTQQEDSAVYLCASSLAGQGTGELFFGEGSRLTVL.

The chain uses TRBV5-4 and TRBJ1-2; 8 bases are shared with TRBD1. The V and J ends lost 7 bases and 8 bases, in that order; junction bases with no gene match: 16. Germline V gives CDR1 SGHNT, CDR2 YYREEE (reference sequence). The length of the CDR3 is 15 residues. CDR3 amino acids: CASRGQGRVASGYTF. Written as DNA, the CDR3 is TGTGCCAGCCGCGGACAGGGACGCGTGGCGAGCGGCTACACCTTC.

The DNA of the CDR3 is TGTGCCAGCAGCTTTAGGACAGTAACCACTGAAGCTTTCTTT. Translating it yields CASSFRTVTTEAFF. J is TRBJ1-1 and V is TRBV5-8; TRBD1 is a possible D gene (6 bases). Germline V gene sequence: CDR1 SGHTS, CDR2 YDEGEE. CDR3 length: 14 residues. The V gene lost 2 bases and the J gene lost 4 bases, with 12 bases spanning the gap.

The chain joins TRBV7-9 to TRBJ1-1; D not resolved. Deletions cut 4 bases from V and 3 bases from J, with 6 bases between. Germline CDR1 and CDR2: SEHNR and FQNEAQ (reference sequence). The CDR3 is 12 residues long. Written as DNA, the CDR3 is TGTGCCAGCAGCTGGGCCGACACTGAAGCTTTCTTT. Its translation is CASSWADTEAFF.

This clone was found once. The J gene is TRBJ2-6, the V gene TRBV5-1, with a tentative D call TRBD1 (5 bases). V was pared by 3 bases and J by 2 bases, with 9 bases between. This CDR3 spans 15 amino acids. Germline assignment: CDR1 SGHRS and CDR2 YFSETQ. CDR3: CASSSTVAGANVLTF. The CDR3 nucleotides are TGCGCCAGCAGCTCGACAGTGGCTGGGGCCAACGTCCTGACTTTC. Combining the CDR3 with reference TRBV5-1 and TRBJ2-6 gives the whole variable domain KAGVTQTPRYLIKTRGQQVTLSCSPISGHRSVSWYQQTPGQGLQFLFEYFSETQRNKGNFPGRFSGRQFSNSRSEMNVSTLELGDSALYLCASSSTVAGANVLTFGAGSRLTVL.

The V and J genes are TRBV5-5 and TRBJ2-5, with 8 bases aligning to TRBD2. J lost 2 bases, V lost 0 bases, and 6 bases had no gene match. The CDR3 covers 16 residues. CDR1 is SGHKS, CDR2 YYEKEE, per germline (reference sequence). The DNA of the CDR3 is TGTGCCAGCAGCTTGGCCAAAACTAGCGGTCAAGAGACCCAGTACTTC. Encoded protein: CASSLAKTSGQETQYF.

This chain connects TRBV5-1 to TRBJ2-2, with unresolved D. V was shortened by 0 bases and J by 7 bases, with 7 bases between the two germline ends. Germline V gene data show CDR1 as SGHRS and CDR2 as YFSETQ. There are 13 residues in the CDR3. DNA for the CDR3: TGCGCCAGCAGCTTGGACTTCGGCGGGGAGCTGTTTTTT. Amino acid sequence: CASSLDFGGELFF. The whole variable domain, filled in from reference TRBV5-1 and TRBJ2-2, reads KAGVTQTPRYLIKTRGQQVTLSCSPISGHRSVSWYQQTPGQGLQFLFEYFSETQRNKGNFPGRFSGRQFSNSRSEMNVSTLELGDSALYLCASSLDFGGELFFGEGSRLTVL.

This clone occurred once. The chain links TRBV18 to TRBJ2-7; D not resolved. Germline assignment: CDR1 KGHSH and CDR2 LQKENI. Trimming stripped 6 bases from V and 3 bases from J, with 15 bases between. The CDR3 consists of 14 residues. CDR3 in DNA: TGTGCCAGCTCCCTCCGTACAACCGACTACGAGCAGTACTTC. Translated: CASSLRTTDYEQYF.

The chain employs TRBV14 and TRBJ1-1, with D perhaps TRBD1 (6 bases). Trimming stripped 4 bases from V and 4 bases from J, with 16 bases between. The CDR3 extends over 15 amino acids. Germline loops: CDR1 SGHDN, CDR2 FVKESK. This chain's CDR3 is CASSPLGGAGTEAFF. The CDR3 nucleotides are TGTGCCAGCAGCCCTCTGGGGGGGGCCGGCACTGAAGCTTTCTTT.

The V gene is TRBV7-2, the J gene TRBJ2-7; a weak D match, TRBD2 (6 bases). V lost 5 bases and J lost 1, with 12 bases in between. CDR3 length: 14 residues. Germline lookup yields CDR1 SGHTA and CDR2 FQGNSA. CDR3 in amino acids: CASSRPGGSYEQYF. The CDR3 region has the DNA TGTGCCAGCAGCCGTCCCGGGGGATCCTACGAGCAGTACTTC.

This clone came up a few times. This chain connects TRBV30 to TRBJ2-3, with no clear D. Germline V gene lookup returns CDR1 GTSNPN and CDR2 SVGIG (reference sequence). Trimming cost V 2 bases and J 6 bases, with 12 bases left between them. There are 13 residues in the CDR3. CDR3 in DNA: TGTGCCTGGAGTTTTTGGGCCTTCGATACGCAGTATTTT. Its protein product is CAWSFWAFDTQYF.

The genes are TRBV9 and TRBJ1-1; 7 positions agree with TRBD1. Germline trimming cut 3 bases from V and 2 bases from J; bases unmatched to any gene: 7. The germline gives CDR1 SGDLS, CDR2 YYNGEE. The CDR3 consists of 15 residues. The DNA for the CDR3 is TGTGCCAGCAGCGCCACGACAGGGACTAACACTGAAGCTTTCTTT. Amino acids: CASSATTGTNTEAFF. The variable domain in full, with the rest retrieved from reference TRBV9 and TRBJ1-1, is DSGVTQTPKHLITATGQRVTLRCSPRSGDLSVYWYQQSLDQGLQFLIQYYNGEERAKGNILERFSAQQFPDLHSELNLSSLELGDSALYFCASSATTGTNTEAFFGQGTRLTVV.

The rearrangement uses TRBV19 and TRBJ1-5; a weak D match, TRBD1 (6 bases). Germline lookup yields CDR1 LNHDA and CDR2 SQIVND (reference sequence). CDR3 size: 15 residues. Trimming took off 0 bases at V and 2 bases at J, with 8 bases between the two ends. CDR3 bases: TGTGCCAGTAGTATAGAAGGGGGACGCAATCAGCCCCAGCATTTT. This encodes CASSIEGGRNQPQHF.

The CDR3 is CASSLSLRQGSPLHF. CDR3 DNA: TGTGCCAGCAGTTTATCGCTCAGGCAGGGTTCACCCCTCCACTTT. The chain carries TRBV27 and TRBJ1-6; a possible D gene is TRBD1 (5 bases). The CDR3 runs to 15 residues. V lost 0 bases, J lost 9 bases, and 12 bases lay in between. The germline gives CDR1 MNHEY, CDR2 SMNVEV (reference sequence).

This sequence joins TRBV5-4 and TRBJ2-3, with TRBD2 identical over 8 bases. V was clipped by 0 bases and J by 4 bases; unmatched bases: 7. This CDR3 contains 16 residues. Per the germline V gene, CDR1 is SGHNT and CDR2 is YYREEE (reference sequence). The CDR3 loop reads CASSLVAGGGADTQYF. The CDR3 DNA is TGTGCCAGCAGCTTGGTGGCCGGGGGGGGCGCAGATACGCAGTATTTT.

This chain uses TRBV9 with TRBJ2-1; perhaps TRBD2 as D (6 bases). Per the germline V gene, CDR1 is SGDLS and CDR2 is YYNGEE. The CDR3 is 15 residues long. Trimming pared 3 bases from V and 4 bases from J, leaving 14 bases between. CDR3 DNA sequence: TGTGCCAGCAGCGCTATCGGGACTTCGTACAATGAGCAGTTCTTC. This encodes CASSAIGTSYNEQFF.

Written as DNA, the CDR3 is TGTGCCAGCAGTGGGGACAGCTCTGGGGCCAACGTCCTGACTTTC. It is translated as CASSGDSSGANVLTF. The chain links TRBV2 to TRBJ2-6; 7 nucleotides line up with TRBD1. The germline CDR1 and CDR2 sequences are SNHLY and FYNNEI. This CDR3 spans 15 amino acids. Trimming removed 4 bases from V and 0 bases from J; junction bases left unmatched: 0.

The CDR3 sequence: CASSKGLNRDSPGNTIYF. The CDR3 region has the DNA TGCGCCAGCAGCAAGGGATTAAACCGGGACAGCCCTGGAAACACCATATATTTT. The chain recombines TRBV5-1 with TRBJ1-3; TRBD1 aligns across 7 bases. V lost 4 bases, J lost 2 bases, and 15 bases stayed unmatched. The CDR3 covers 18 residues. CDR1 and CDR2 (germline): SGHRS, YFSETQ.